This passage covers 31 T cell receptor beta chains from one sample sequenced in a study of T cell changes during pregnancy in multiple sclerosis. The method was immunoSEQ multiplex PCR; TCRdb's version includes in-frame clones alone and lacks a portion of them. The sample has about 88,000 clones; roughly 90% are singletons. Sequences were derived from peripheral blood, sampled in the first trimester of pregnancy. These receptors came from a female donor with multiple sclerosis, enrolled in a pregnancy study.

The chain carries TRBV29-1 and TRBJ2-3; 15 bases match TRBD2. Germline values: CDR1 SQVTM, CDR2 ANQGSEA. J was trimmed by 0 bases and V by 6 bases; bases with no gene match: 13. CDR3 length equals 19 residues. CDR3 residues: CSVYVSGLAGGLSTDTQYF. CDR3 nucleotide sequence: TGCAGCGTCTATGTATCGGGACTAGCGGGAGGTCTTAGCACAGATACGCAGTATTTT.

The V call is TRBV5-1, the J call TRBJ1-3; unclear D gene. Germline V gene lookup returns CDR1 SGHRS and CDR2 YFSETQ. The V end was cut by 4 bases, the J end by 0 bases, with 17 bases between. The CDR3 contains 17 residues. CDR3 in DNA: TGCGCCAGCAGCGGAATAGACTCTTTGAGCTCTGGAAACACCATATATTTT. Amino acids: CASSGIDSLSSGNTIYF.

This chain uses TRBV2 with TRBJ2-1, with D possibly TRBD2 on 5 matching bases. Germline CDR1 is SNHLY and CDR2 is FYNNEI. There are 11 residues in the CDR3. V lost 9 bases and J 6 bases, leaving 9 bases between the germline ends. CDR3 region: CASTTSNEQFF. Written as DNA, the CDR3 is TGTGCCAGTACTACTAGCAATGAGCAGTTCTTC.

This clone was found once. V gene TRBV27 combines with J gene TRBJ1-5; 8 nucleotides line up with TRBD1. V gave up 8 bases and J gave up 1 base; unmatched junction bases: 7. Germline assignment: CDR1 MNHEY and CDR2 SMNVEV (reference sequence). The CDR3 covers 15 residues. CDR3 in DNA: TGTGCCAGCCGCGACGGACAGGGAAGCAATCAGCCCCAGCATTTT. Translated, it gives CASRDGQGSNQPQHF.

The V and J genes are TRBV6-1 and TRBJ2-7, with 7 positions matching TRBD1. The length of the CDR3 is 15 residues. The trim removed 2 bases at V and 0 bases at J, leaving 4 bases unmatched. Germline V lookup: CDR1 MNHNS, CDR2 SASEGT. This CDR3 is CASSELAGGSYEQYF. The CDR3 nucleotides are TGTGCCAGCAGTGAACTGGCAGGGGGCTCCTACGAGCAGTACTTC.

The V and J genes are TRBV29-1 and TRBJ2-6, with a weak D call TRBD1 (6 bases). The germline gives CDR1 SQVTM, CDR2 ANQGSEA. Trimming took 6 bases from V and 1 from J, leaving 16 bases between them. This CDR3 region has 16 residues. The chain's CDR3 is CSVRTEGSSGANVLTF. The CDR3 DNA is TGCAGCGTCCGGACAGAGGGCTCATCTGGGGCCAACGTCCTGACTTTC.

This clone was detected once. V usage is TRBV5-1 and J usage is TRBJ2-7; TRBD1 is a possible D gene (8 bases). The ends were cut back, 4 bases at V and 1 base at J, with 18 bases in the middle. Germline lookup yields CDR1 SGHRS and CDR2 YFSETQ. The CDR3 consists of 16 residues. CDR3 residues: CASSIPGQGGSYEQYF. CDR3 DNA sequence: TGCGCCAGCAGCATACCCGGACAGGGAGGGTCCTACGAGCAGTACTTC.

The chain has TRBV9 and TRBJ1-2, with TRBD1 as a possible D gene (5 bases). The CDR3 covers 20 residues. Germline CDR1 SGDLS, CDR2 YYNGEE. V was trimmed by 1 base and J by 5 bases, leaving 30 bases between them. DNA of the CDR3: TGTGCCAGCAGCGTATTCCCCATCGTCCCCCCCAGGGCAGAAGGATATGGCTACACCTTC. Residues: CASSVFPIVPPRAEGYGYTF.

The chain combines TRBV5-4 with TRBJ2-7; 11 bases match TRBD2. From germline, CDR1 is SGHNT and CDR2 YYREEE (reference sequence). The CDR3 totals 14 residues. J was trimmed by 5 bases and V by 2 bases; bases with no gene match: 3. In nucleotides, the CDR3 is TGTGCCAGCAGCTTATCACTAGCGGGAGACGAGCAGTACTTC. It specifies CASSLSLAGDEQYF.

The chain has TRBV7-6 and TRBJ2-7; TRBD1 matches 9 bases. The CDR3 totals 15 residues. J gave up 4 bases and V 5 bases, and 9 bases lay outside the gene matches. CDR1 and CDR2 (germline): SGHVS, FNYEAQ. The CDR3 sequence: CASSRSGTGRYEQYF. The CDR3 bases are TGTGCCAGCAGCCGTTCCGGGACAGGGAGGTACGAGCAGTACTTC.

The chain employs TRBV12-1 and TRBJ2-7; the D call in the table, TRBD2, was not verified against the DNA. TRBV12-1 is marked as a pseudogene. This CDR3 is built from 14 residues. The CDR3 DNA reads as TGTGCCAGCAGCTTTGCGCGATGGTGCTACGAGCAGTACTTC. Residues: CASSFARWCYEQYF.

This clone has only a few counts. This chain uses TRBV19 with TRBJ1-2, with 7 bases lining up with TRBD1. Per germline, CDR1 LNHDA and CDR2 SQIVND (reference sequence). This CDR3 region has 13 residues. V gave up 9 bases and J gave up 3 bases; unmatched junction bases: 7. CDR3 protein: CASTRDSYYGYTF. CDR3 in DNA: TGTGCCAGCACCCGGGACAGCTACTATGGCTACACCTTC.

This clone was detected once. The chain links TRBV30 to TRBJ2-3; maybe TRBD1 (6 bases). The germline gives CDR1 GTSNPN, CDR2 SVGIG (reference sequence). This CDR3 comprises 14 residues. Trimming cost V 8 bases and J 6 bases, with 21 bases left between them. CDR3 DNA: TGTGCCAACTCCAACAGGGCCGAAACGGATACGCAGTATTTT. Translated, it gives CANSNRAETDTQYF.

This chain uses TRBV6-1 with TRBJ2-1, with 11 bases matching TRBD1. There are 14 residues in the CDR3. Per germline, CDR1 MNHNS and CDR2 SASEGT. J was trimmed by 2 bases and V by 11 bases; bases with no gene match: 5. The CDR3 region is CAGTGGKAYNEQFF. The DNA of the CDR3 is TGTGCCGGGACAGGGGGTAAGGCCTACAATGAGCAGTTCTTC.

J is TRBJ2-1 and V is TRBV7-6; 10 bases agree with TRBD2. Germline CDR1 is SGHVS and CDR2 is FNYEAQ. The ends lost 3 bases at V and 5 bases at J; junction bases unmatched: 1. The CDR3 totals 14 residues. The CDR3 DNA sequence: TGTGCCAGCAGCTTGACTAGCGGGCACAATGAGCAGTTCTTC. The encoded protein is CASSLTSGHNEQFF. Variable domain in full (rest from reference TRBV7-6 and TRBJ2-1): GAGVSQSPRYKVTKRGQDVALRCDPISGHVSLYWYRQALGQGPEFLTYFNYEAQQDKSGLPNDRFSAERPEGSISTLTIQRTEQRDSAMYRCASSLTSGHNEQFFGPGTRLTVL.

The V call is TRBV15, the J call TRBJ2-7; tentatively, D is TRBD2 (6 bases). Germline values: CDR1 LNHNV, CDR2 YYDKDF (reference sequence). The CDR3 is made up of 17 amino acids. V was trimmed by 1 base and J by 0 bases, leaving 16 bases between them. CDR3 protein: CATSRARASATSYEQYF. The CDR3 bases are TGTGCCACCAGCAGAGCCCGAGCTAGCGCCACCTCCTACGAGCAGTACTTC. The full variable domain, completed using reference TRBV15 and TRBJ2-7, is DAMVIQNPRYQVTQFGKPVTLSCSQTLNHNVMYWYQQKSSQAPKLLFHYYDKDFNNEADTPDNFQSRRPNTSFCFLDIRSPGLGDTAMYLCATSRARASATSYEQYFGPGTRLTVT.

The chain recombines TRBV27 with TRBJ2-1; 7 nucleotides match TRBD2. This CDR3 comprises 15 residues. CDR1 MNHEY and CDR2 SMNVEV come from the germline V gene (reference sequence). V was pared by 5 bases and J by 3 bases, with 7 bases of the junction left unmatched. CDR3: CASSARDYSYNEQFF. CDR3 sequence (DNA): TGTGCCAGCAGTGCCAGGGACTACAGCTACAATGAGCAGTTCTTC.

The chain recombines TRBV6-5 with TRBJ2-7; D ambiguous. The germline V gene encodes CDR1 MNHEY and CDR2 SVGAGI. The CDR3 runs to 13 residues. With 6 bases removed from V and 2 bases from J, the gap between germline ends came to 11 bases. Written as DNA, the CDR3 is TGTGCCAGCAGCTTCGGTTTACCCTACGAGCAGTACTTC. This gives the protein CASSFGLPYEQYF.

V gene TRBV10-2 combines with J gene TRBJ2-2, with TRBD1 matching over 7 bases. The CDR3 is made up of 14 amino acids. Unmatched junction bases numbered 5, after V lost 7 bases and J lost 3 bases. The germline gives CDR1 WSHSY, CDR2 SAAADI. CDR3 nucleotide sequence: TGCGCCAGCAAACAGGGGTGGGACACCGGGGAGCTGTTTTTT. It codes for CASKQGWDTGELFF.

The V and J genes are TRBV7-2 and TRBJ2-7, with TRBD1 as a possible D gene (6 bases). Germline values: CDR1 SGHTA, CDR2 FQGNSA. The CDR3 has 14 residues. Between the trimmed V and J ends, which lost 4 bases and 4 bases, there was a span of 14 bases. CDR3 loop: CASSSQGGPYEQYF. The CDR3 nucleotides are TGTGCCAGCAGCTCCCAAGGGGGACCTTACGAGCAGTACTTC.

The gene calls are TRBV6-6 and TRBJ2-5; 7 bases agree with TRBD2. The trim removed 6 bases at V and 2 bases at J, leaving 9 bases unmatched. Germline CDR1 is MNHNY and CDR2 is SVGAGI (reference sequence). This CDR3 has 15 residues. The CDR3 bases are TGTGCCAGCAGGTGGGCTAGCGGATCACAAGAGACCCAGTACTTC. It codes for CASRWASGSQETQYF.

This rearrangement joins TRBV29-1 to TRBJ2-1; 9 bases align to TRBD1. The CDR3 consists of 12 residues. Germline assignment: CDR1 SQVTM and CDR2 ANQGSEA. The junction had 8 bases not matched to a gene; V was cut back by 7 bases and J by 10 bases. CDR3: CSARDRVSEQFF. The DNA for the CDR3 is TGCAGCGCCCGGGACAGGGTAAGCGAGCAGTTCTTC.

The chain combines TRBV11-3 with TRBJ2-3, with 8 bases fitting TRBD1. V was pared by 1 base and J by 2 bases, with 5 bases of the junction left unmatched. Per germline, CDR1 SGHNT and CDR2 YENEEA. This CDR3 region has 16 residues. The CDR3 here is CASSLVSRGPTDTQYF. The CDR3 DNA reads TGTGCCAGCAGCTTAGTATCCAGGGGGCCCACAGATACGCAGTATTTT. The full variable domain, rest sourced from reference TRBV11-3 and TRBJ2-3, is EAGVVQSPRYKIIEKKQPVAFWCNPISGHNTLYWYLQNLGQGPELLIRYENEEAVDDSQLPKDRFSAERLKGVDSTLKIQPAELGDSAVYLCASSLVSRGPTDTQYFGPGTRLTVL.

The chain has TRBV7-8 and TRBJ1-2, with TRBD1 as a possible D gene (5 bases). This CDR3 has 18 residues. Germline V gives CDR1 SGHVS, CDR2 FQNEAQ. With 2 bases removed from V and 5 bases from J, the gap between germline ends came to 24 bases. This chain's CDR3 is CASSLNPSGPGGEYGYTF. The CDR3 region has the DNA TGTGCCAGCAGCTTAAATCCCTCCGGGCCAGGAGGGGAATATGGCTACACCTTC.

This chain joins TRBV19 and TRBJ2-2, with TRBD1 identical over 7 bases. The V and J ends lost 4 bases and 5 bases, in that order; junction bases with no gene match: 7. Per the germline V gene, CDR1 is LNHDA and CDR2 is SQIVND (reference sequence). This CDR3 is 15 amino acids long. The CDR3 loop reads CASSTRTGITGELFF. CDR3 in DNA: TGTGCCAGTAGTACCCGGACAGGAATAACCGGGGAGCTGTTTTTT.

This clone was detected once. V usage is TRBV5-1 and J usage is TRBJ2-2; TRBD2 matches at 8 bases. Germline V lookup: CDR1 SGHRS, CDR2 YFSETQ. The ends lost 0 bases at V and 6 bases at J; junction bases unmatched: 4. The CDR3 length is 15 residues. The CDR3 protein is CASSLVAGGSGELFF. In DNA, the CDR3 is TGCGCCAGCAGCTTGGTGGCGGGAGGCTCCGGGGAGCTGTTTTTT.

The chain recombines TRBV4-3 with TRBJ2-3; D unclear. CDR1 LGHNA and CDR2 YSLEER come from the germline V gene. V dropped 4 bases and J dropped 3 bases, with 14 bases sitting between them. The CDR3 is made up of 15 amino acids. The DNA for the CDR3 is TGCGCCAGCAGCCCGAGGTATCGGGTGACAGATACGCAGTATTTT. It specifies CASSPRYRVTDTQYF.

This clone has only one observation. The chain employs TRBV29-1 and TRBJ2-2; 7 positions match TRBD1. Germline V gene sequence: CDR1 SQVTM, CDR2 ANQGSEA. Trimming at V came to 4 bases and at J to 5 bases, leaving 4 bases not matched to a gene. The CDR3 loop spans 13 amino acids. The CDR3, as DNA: TGCAGCGTTGTAACAGGGGAAACCGGGGAGCTGTTTTTT. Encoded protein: CSVVTGETGELFF.

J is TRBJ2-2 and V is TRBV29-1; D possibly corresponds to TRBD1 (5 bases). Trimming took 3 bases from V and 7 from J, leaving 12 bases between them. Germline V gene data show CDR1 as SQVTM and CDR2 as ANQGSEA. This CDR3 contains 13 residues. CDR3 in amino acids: CSVDIRGIGELFF. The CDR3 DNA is TGCAGCGTTGATATAAGGGGTATCGGGGAGCTGTTTTTT.

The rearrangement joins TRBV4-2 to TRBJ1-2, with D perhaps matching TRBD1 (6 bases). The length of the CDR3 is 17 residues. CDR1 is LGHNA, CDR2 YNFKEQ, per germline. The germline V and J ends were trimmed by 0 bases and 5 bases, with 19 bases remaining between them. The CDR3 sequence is CASSQDRTGGGSYGYTF. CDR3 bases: TGTGCCAGCAGCCAAGATAGGACGGGCGGGGGCTCGTATGGCTACACCTTC.

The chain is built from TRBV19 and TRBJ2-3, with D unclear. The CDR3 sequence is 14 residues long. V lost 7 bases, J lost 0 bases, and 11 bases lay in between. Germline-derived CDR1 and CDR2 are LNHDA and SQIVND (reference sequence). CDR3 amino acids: CASKVAVSTDTQYF. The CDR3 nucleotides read TGTGCCAGTAAAGTAGCCGTAAGCACAGATACGCAGTATTTT.